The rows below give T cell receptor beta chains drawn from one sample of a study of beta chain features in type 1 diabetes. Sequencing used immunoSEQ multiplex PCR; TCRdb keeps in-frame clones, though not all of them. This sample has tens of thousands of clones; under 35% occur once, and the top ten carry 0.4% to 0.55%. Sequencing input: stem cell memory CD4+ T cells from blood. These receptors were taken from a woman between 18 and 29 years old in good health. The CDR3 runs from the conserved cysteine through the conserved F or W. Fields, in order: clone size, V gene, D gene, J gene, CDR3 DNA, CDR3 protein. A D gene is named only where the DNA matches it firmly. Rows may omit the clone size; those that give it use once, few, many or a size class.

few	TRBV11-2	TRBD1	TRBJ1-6	TGTGCCAGCAGCAACCACAGGGGGCGATCACCCCTCCACTTT	CASSNHRGRSPLHF
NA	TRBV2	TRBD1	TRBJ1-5	TGTGCCAGCAGTTCGACAGGGAGCAATCAGCCCCAGCATTTT	CASSSTGSNQPQHF
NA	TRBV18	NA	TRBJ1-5	TGTGCCAGCTCACCACAGGGGCAGGATCAGCCCCAGCATTTT	CASSPQGQDQPQHF
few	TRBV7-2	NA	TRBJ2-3	TGTGCCAGCAGCTTAGCACGACGGATTGCGGGGCCTACTAGCACAGATACGCAGTATTTT	CASSLARRIAGPTSTDTQYF
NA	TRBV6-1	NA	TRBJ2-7	TGTGCCAGTGATACTAGCCCACCCTACGAGCAGTACTTC	CASDTSPPYEQYF
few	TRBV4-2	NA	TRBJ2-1	TGTGCCAGCAGCCAAGAGTATTCTAAGCCGGGTAGTTCCTACAATGAGCAGTTCTTC	CASSQEYSKPGSSYNEQFF
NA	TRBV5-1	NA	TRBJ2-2	TGCGCCAGCAGGTTTGAGGGATCGGACGGGGAGCTGTTTTTT	CASRFEGSDGELFF
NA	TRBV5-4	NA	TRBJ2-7	TGTGCCAGCAGCACTAAACGCGCCTACGAGCAGTACTTC	CASSTKRAYEQYF
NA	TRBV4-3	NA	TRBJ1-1	TGCGCCAGCAGCCAACTTCCGGGGATGGATGCTTTCTTT	CASSQLPGMDAFF
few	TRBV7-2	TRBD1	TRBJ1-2	TGTGCCAGCAGCACCAGGGACAGGGCCTACTATGGCTACACCTTC	CASSTRDRAYYGYTF
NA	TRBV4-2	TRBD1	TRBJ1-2	TGTGCCAGCAGCTCGGACAGGCACTATGGCTACACCTTC	CASSSDRHYGYTF
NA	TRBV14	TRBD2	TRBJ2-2	TGTGCCAGCAGTTGGACTAGCGGGAGTACCGGGGAGCTGTTTTTT	CASSWTSGSTGELFF
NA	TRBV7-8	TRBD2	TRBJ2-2	TGTGCCAGCAGCTTTGTTTGGATACTTAGCGGGAGACCGGTTCACACCGGGGAGCTGTTTTTT	CASSFVWILSGRPVHTGELFF
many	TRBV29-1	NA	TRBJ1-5	TGCAGCGTTGCCCGGGACACCAATCAGCCCCAGCATTTT	CSVARDTNQPQHF
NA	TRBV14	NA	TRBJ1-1	TGTGCCAGCAGCCACGACTTCACTGAAGCTTTCTTT	CASSHDFTEAFF
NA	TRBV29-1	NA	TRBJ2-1	TGCAGCTTTAGGGGGTCCTACAATGAGCAGTTCTTC	CSFRGSYNEQFF
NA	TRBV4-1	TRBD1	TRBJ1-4	TGCGCCAGCAGCCGACAGGGGTCAACTAATGAAAAACTGTTTTTT	CASSRQGSTNEKLFF
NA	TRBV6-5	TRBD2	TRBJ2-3	TGTGCCAGCAGTTCACGGGCTAGCGGGAGAAGAGATACGCAGTATTTT	CASSSRASGRRDTQYF
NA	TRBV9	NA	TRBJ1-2	TGTGCCAGCAGCGATCGGAAAGGGGCTAACTATGGCTACACCTTC	CASSDRKGANYGYTF
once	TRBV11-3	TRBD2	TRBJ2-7	TGTGCCAGCAGCTTAGAGCGAGCGGGAGCCTACGAGCAGTACTTC	CASSLERAGAYEQYF
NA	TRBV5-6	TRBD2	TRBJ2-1	TGTGCCAGCAGACTTGGACTAGCGGGATTTTACAATGAGCAGTTCTTC	CASRLGLAGFYNEQFF
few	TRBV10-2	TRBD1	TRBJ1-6	TGCGCCAGCAGTCGGGACAGCTATAATTCACCCCTCCACTTT	CASSRDSYNSPLHF
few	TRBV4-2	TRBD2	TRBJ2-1	TGTGCCAGCAGCCACACCGGGACTAGCGGGGGGGGTGAGCAGTTCTTC	CASSHTGTSGGGEQFF
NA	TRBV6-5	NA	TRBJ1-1	TGTGCCAGCACCGAGAACAGGGACCTGAGCACTGAAGCTTTCTTT	CASTENRDLSTEAFF
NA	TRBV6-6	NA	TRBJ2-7	TGTGCCAGCACCCTGCAGGGATCAACCTACGAGCAGTACTTC	CASTLQGSTYEQYF
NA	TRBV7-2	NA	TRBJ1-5	TGTGCCAGCAGCCCTAACACAGGGCTTAACAATCAGCCCCAGCATTTT	CASSPNTGLNNQPQHF
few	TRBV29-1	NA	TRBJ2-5	TGCAGCGTTGGGCGGTCAGGGGCAGAGGAGACCCAGTACTTC	CSVGRSGAEETQYF
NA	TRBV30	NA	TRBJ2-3	TGTGCCCAGACTAGGGGCGGCGATACGCAGTATTTT	CAQTRGGDTQYF
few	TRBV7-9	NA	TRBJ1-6	TGTGCCAGCAGCTCCCGGGGAGGGGGAAACTCACCCCTCCACTTT	CASSSRGGGNSPLHF
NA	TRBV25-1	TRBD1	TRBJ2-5	TGTGCCAGCAGTGAAAGGACAGGCCAACAAGAGACCCAGTACTTC	CASSERTGQQETQYF
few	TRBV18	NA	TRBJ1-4	TGTGCCAGCTCACCACGGGGAGAACCAGAAAAACTGTTTTTT	CASSPRGEPEKLFF
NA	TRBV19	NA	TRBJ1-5	TGTGCCAGTAACCCACCTATCGGGGGACCGAATCAGCCCCAGCATTTT	CASNPPIGGPNQPQHF
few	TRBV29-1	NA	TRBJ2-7	TGCAGCGTTTTATACTCCTACGAGCAGTACTTC	CSVLYSYEQYF
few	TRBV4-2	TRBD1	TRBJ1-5	TGTGCCAGCAGCCTATTTGCGACAGGGGATCAGCCCCAGCATTTT	CASSLFATGDQPQHF
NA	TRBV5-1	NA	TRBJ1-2	TGCGCCAGCAGCTTGGCGGCGGGGCTAGGCCGCTATGGCTACACCTTC	CASSLAAGLGRYGYTF
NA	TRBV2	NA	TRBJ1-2	TGTGCCAGCAGTGTGGCAGTTAACTATGGCTACACCTTC	CASSVAVNYGYTF
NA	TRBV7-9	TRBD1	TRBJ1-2	TGTGCCAGCAGCTTAAGGGGGACAGCGAATCGCTATGGCTACACCTTC	CASSLRGTANRYGYTF
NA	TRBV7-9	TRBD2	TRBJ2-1	TGTGCCAGCAGCATAAGACTAGCGGGAGACAATGAGCAGTTCTTC	CASSIRLAGDNEQFF
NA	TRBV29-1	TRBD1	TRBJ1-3	TGCAGCGTTGAGGGACAGGAGGGGCACACCATATATTTT	CSVEGQEGHTIYF
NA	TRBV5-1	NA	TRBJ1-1	TGCGCCAGCAGCTTGGAGCGGAACACTGAAGCTTTCTTT	CASSLERNTEAFF
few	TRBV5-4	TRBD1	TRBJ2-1	TGTGCCAGCAGCGGAGACAGGGGGTCCTACAATGAGCAGTTCTTC	CASSGDRGSYNEQFF
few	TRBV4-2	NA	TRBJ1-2	TGTGCCAGCAGCCGACTCGGACAGAAGGGCTACACCTTC	CASSRLGQKGYTF
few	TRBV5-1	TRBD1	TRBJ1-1	TGCGCCAGCAGCTTGGCCGGGACAGAGAACACTGAAGCTTTCTTT	CASSLAGTENTEAFF
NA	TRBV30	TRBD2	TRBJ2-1	TGTGCCTGGAGGGGACTAGCGGGGTACAATGAGCAGTTCTTC	CAWRGLAGYNEQFF
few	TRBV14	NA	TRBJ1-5	TGTGCCAGCAGCCAAGAACAGGGCAGTATGAGCAATCAGCCCCAGCATTTT	CASSQEQGSMSNQPQHF
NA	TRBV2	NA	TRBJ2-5	TGTGCCAGCAGCCACGAGCGGAAACAAGAGACCCAGTACTTC	CASSHERKQETQYF
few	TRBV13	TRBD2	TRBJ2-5	TGTGCCAGCAGCCAAGGAGGCCTAGCGGGAGTTTCAGAGACCCAGTACTTC	CASSQGGLAGVSETQYF
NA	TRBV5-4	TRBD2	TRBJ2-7	TGTGCCAGCAGCTCAGCGCCAGCGGGGCGTTACGAGCAGTACTTC	CASSSAPAGRYEQYF
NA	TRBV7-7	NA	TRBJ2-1	TGTGCTAGCAGCACCCGTCGTAATGCTTCACCCGGGGAGCAGTTCTTC	CASSTRRNASPGEQFF
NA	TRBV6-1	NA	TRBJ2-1	TGTGCCAGCAGTGCCGGGGGCAATGAGCAGTTCTTC	CASSAGGNEQFF
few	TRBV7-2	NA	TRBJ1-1	TGTGCCAGCAGCTTAAACATGTTCACTGAAGCTTTCTTT	CASSLNMFTEAFF